The 2 T cell receptor beta chains in this list originate from one sample, sequenced in a study of blood T cell repertoires in COVID-19. The table came from immunoSEQ multiplex PCR; TCRdb's copy has only in-frame clones and leaves some out. Here the sample spans almost 250,000 clones, roughly 86% being singletons. Material: peripheral blood. The receptors here all came from a woman aged 60-75 years who had recovered from COVID-19.

The genes are TRBV9 and TRBJ1-6, with 10 bases fitting TRBD1. The J segment lost 9 bases and the V segment lost 6 bases, leaving 9 bases of the junction unmatched. The CDR3 is made up of 15 amino acids. The germline V gene encodes CDR1 SGDLS and CDR2 YYNGEE. The CDR3: CASNSGTGVLSPLHF. The CDR3 DNA reads as TGTGCCAGCAACTCTGGGACAGGGGTTCTTTCACCCCTCCACTTT.

The chain carries TRBV6-5 and TRBJ2-7, with 10 bases fitting TRBD1. V dropped 6 bases and J dropped 6; count of bases not matched to a gene: 8. Germline lookup yields CDR1 MNHEY and CDR2 SVGAGI. The CDR3 totals 14 residues. The CDR3: CASRAGTGEGEQYF. DNA of the CDR3: TGTGCCAGCAGAGCCGGGACAGGGGAAGGCGAGCAGTACTTC.